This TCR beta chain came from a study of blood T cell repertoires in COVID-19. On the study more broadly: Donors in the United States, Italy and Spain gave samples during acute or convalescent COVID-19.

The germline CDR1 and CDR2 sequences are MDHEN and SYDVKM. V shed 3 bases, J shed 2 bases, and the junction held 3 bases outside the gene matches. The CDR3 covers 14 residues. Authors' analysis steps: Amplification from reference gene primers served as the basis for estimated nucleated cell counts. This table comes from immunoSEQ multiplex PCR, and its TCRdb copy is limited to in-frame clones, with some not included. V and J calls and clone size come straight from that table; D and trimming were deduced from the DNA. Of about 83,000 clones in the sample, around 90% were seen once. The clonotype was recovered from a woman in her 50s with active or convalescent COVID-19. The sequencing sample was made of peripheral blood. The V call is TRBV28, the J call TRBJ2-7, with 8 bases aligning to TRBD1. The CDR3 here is CASSLDRAAYEQYF. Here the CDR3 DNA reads TGTGCCAGCAGTTTGGACAGGGCGGCCTACGAGCAGTACTTC.